This TCR beta chain was sequenced during a study of T-cell reconstitution after alpha-beta-depleted transplantation in children. Study-wide results and caveats: There were some patients whose high TCRbeta diversity at day 60 came from surviving recipient T cells and thymic progenitors. Reports say that about two months after transplant, the alpha-beta T cells came out of several hundred graft clones that had expanded. Hyperexpanded clones declined; after one year, newly produced T cells mostly supplied diversity.

A few counts support this clonotype. Its antigen is unknown. Unique molecular identifiers tagged the TCRbeta library. One entry per CDR3 protein, called by TCRdb with MiXCR from the PCR reads. Of 500,000 to 650,000 distinct CDR3 sequences in the sample, 10% to 15% are singletons; the top ten hold approximately 2%. The V and J ends lost 8 bases and 8 bases respectively, with 16 bases between them. This CDR3 is 13 amino acids long. CDR1 and CDR2 (germline): MDHEN, SYDVKM. This chain connects TRBV28 to TRBJ2-1; either TRBD1 or TRBD2 may supply D (5 bases each). This TCR derives from a male patient younger than 18 who had a stem cell transplant for acute myeloid leukemia, so the T cells may come from the graft donor. Material: PBMCs, mostly from graft donor cells, obtained 360 days after TCRalphabeta/CD19-depleted stem cell transplant. CDR3 protein: CASRDGALYEQFF. CDR3 DNA: TGTGCCAGCCGGGACGGAGCCTTATATGAGCAGTTCTTC.